This is a list of T cell receptor beta chains from one sample in a study of T cell repertoires in cytomegalovirus infection. MiXCR was run by TCRdb on the reads, yielding one entry per CDR3 protein. The sample yields 300,000 to 400,000 distinct CDR3 sequences, 18% seen once. The sequenced sample consisted of PBMCs. The receptors derive from a human donor in good health (CMV status not recorded). Some clones in this sample may be carry-over from other donors' samples. The CDR3 runs from the conserved cysteine through the conserved F or W. The D gene is left open where the match is weak. Size tells how often a clone was seen (once, few, many) or the class of an expanded clone, and some rows leave it out.

-	-	14	TRBJ2-7	TRBV19	TGTGCCAGTAGTCGGTTGGAGACCTCCTACGAGCAGTACTTC	CASSRLETSYEQYF
-	-	13	TRBJ1-3	TRBV9	TGTGCCAGCAGCGCCAGACAGGGAAACACCATATATTTT	CASSARQGNTIYF
-	many	11	TRBJ2-3	TRBV2	TGTGCCAGCAGTGTCACAGATACGCAGTATTTT	CASSVTDTQYF
-	few	12	TRBJ1-2	TRBV7-6	TGTGCCAGCAGCTCCAGACATGGGGAGTACACCTTC	CASSSRHGEYTF
-	-	17	TRBJ1-5	TRBV4-1	TGCGCCAGCAGCCCACGGGGGGAACAGGGTCTGAATCAGCCCCAGCATTTT	CASSPRGEQGLNQPQHF
-	few	13	TRBJ2-7	TRBV10-3	TGTGCCACCGCCGGGACGGCCTCCTACGAGCAGTACTTC	CATAGTASYEQYF
-	-	14	TRBJ1-4	TRBV11-2	TGTGCCAGCAGCCAGGGAGAGGTTAATGAAAAACTGTTTTTT	CASSQGEVNEKLFF
-	many	15	TRBJ2-1	TRBV7-2	TGTGCCAGCAGCCCGCCTCGGTTGTCCTACAATGAGCAGTTCTTC	CASSPPRLSYNEQFF
-	many	13	TRBJ2-5	TRBV12-5	TGTGCTAGCGCGTCAAGGTTGCAAGAGACCCAGTACTTC	CASASRLQETQYF
-	-	16	TRBJ1-6	TRBV11-2	TGTGCCAGCAGCTTATTATCGGGGGGGCGAGAATCACCCCTCCACTTT	CASSLLSGGRESPLHF
TRBD1	-	14	TRBJ2-1	TRBV11-3	TGTGCCAGCAGCCCCGTTGCAGGGGGCGTTGAGCAGTTCTTC	CASSPVAGGVEQFF
-	many	15	TRBJ2-3	TRBV7-8	TGTGCCAGCAGCCTTAACCGGGACTCCCTCCGTTCGCAGTATTTT	CASSLNRDSLRSQYF
TRBD1	many	15	TRBJ1-2	TRBV19	TGTGCCAGTAGCTCTTTCCGGGACAGCAACTATGGCTACACCTTC	CASSSFRDSNYGYTF
-	once	14	TRBJ1-4	TRBV12-3/TRBV12-4	TGTGCCAGCAGTCCTCGGGCGGGGGGGGAAAAACTGTTTTTT	CASSPRAGGEKLFF
-	-	14	TRBJ2-1	TRBV20-1	TGCAGTGCCAGAAACAGCGGAGCCCCCCGGGGGCAGTTCTTC	CSARNSGAPRGQFF
-	-	14	TRBJ2-1	TRBV11-3	TGTGCCAGCAGCTTTAGTCCGAGAGACAATGAGCAGTTCTTC	CASSFSPRDNEQFF
TRBD2	few	12	TRBJ2-1	TRBV7-2	TGTGCCAGCAGCTCCTATAGCGGGGTGAAGTTCTTC	CASSSYSGVKFF
-	many	16	TRBJ2-3	TRBV7-8	TGTGCCAGCAGCCCCCGGGGCCGGACAATCACAGATACGCAGTATTTT	CASSPRGRTITDTQYF
TRBD2	-	14	TRBJ2-5	TRBV20-1	TGCAGTGGCCTGCGGACTAGCAAAAAAGAGACCCAGTACTTC	CSGLRTSKKETQYF
TRBD1	few	14	TRBJ2-7	TRBV2	TGTGCCAGCACCTCCGGGACAGCACCCTACGAGCAGTACTTC	CASTSGTAPYEQYF
-	-	15	TRBJ2-1	TRBV7-9	TGTGCCAGTAGACCTTCGGTAGCGGTCTACAATGAGCAGTTCTTC	CASRPSVAVYNEQFF
TRBD2	few	17	TRBJ2-5	TRBV10-3	TGTGCCATCAGTGAGTCCCGACCCGCGGGGGGCCTGGAGACCCAGTACTTC	CAISESRPAGGLETQYF
-	many	11	TRBJ2-3	TRBV11-1	TGTGCCAGCAGCCGGCAAGATACGCAGTATTTT	CASSRQDTQYF
-	few	14	TRBJ2-2	TRBV6-2/TRBV6-3	TGTGCCAGCATTATGGGGCCGTACACCGGGGAGCTGTTTTTT	CASIMGPYTGELFF
TRBD1	few	13	TRBJ2-1	TRBV7-9	TGTGCCAGCAGCTGGACAGGCTACAATGAGCAGTTCTTC	CASSWTGYNEQFF
TRBD2	-	14	TRBJ2-7	TRBV20-1	TGCAGTGGTCAGACTAGCGGGAGGGCCTACGAGCAGTACTTC	CSGQTSGRAYEQYF
-	many	14	TRBJ2-5	TRBV20-1	TGCAGTGCTAGAGATTACGGCGGTTTTGAGACCCAGTACTTC	CSARDYGGFETQYF
TRBD2	-	14	TRBJ2-2	TRBV6-1	TGTGCCAGCAGTGGAACCCGGGGGGCCGGGGAGCTGTTTTTT	CASSGTRGAGELFF
-	many	15	TRBJ2-7	TRBV7-2	TGTGCCAGCAGCCAAAGGGCCAGGGGAACATCCGAGCAGTACTTC	CASSQRARGTSEQYF
-	few	16	TRBJ2-3	TRBV7-9	TGTGCCAGCAGCCTACGGTTGCTAGCGTTCACAGATACGCAGTATTTT	CASSLRLLAFTDTQYF
-	-	16	TRBJ2-1	TRBV5-1	TGCGCCAGCAGACACGCTTTGGCGGGGTCCTACAATGAGCAGTTCTTC	CASRHALAGSYNEQFF
-	-	14	TRBJ1-2	TRBV7-2	TGTGCCAGCAGCTTAGGCCCGGGGGTCGGAAGCTACACCTTC	CASSLGPGVGSYTF
-	-	11	TRBJ2-1	TRBV19	TGTGCCAGCCGACGGGGGCATGAGCAGTTCTTC	CASRRGHEQFF
-	few	15	TRBJ2-5	TRBV12-3/TRBV12-4	TGTGCCAGCAGTCATCTCCGACTAGACCAAGAGACCCAGTACTTC	CASSHLRLDQETQYF
-	-	16	TRBJ2-7	TRBV28	TGTGCCAGCACTAGCCTCCAGGGTCCCACCGCCAACGAGCAGTACTTC	CASTSLQGPTANEQYF
-	many	13	TRBJ2-7	TRBV11-2	TGTGCCAGCAGCTGGCTAGTATCCTACGAGCAGTACTTC	CASSWLVSYEQYF
TRBD1	few	14	TRBJ2-7	TRBV7-2	TGTGCCAGCAGCGCCCGGACAGGAACCTACGAGCAGTACTTC	CASSARTGTYEQYF
-	few	13	TRBJ1-2	TRBV6-1	TGTGCCAGCAGCCCTACAGTTAACTATGGCTACACCTTC	CASSPTVNYGYTF
-	many	15	TRBJ2-3	TRBV7-2	TGTGCCACCTCACTGATAACAGGGTTCACAGATACGCAGTATTTT	CATSLITGFTDTQYF
-	-	11	TRBJ2-1	TRBV2	TGTGCCAGCGGCCGGATCAATGAGCAGTTCTTC	CASGRINEQFF
-	-	13	TRBJ1-1	TRBV29-1	TGCAGCGTTCGCTCGGGGACCTCCACTGAAGCTTTCTTT	CSVRSGTSTEAFF
-	many	13	TRBJ1-1	TRBV7-9	TGTGCCAGCAGCTTACTGGAGAACACTGAAGCTTTCTTT	CASSLLENTEAFF
TRBD2	-	16	TRBJ2-1	TRBV5-4	TGTGCCAGCAGCTTGAGGCGAGCGGGATTTACCAATGAGCAGTTCTTC	CASSLRRAGFTNEQFF
-	once	15	TRBJ2-2	TRBV4-1	TGCGCCAGCAGCCAAGAGCGGGGTACCACCGGGGAGCTGTTTTTT	CASSQERGTTGELFF
-	many	18	TRBJ2-7	TRBV7-2	TGTGCCAGCAGCTTAACCGGGGGCTGGCCCCTACTCTCCTACGAGCAGTACTTC	CASSLTGGWPLLSYEQYF